A single sample is the source of the 5 T cell receptor beta chains below, sequenced in a study of T cell changes during pregnancy in multiple sclerosis. Profiling relied on immunoSEQ multiplex PCR, and the TCRdb table lists in-frame clones only, not all of them. This sample has over 35,000 clones, with 70% to 90% found just once. The input for sequencing was CD4+ T cells from peripheral blood mononuclear cells, taken in the first trimester of pregnancy. The receptors were gathered from a female donor with multiple sclerosis, enrolled in a pregnancy study.

V is TRBV15 and J is TRBJ1-1; maybe TRBD1 (5 bases). The CDR3 totals 13 residues. V lost 1 base to trimming and J lost 4 bases, with 7 bases between them. Germline V CDR1 and CDR2: LNHNV, YYDKDF (reference sequence). The chain's CDR3 is CATSRGQLTEAFF. Written as DNA, the CDR3 is TGTGCCACCAGCAGAGGACAGCTCACTGAAGCTTTCTTT.

A few counts support this clone. The V gene is TRBV5-1, the J gene TRBJ1-2; TRBD1 might be the D (6 bases). There are 14 residues in the CDR3. Germline V gives CDR1 SGHRS, CDR2 YFSETQ. Trimming stripped 4 bases from V and 6 bases from J, with 16 bases between. CDR3 in amino acids: CASSRVGRGNGYTF. The CDR3 coding sequence is TGCGCCAGCAGCCGGGTCGGCAGGGGAAATGGCTACACCTTC.

The gene calls are TRBV7-3 and TRBJ2-5; D is uncertain. The CDR3 is 14 amino acids. The V gene lost 1 base and the J gene lost 5 bases, with 11 bases spanning the gap. In germline, CDR1 is SGHTA, CDR2 FQGTGA. In DNA, the CDR3 is TGTGCCAGCAGCTTAATGGCAGGTGGTGAGACCCAGTACTTC. Translated, it gives CASSLMAGGETQYF.

V is TRBV28 and J is TRBJ1-3, with a weak D call TRBD1 (6 bases). With 4 bases removed from V and 1 base from J, the gap between germline ends came to 17 bases. CDR1 is MDHEN, CDR2 SYDVKM, per germline. This CDR3 is built from 17 residues. The DNA of the CDR3 is TGTGCCAGCAGTTCACCAAGACAGGCTAGGTCTGGAAACACCATATATTTT. It specifies CASSSPRQARSGNTIYF.

The chain recombines TRBV29-1 with TRBJ1-2; 11 bases match TRBD1. V lost 7 bases and J lost 11; bases outside the gene matches: 6. The germline V gene has CDR1 SQVTM and CDR2 ANQGSEA. The CDR3 covers 11 residues. The CDR3 region is CSAADRGPYTF. The CDR3 DNA sequence: TGCAGCGCGGCGGACAGGGGGCCGTACACCTTC.